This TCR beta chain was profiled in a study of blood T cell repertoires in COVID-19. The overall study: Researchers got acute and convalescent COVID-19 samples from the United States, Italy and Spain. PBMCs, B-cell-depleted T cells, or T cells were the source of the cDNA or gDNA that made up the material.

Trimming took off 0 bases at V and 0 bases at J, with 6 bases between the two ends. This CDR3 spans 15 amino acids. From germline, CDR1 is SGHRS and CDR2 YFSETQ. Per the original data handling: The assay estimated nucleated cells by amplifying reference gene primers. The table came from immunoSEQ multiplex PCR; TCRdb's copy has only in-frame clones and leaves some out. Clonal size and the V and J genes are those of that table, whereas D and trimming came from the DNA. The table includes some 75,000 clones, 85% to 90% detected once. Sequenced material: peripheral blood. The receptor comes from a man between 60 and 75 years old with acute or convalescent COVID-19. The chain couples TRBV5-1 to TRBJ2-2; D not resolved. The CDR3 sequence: CASSLVNTNTGELFF. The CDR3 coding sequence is TGCGCCAGCAGCTTGGTAAACACGAACACCGGGGAGCTGTTTTTT.